Detailed here is one TCR beta chain. This entry belongs to a study of blood T cell repertoires in COVID-19. TCRdb's table, derived via immunoSEQ multiplex PCR, lists solely in-frame clones and lacks some. This sample has some 52,000 clones, with roughly 90% found just once. Germline V gives CDR1 SGHAT, CDR2 FQNNGV. This CDR3 contains 14 residues. V was trimmed by 3 bases and J by 8 bases, leaving 13 bases between them. The sequence came from a human donor with active COVID-19. The donor label of this sample is uncertain. J is TRBJ1-4 and V is TRBV11-2; the D is unclear. Sequencing was done on a sample of peripheral blood. The CDR3 nucleotides are TGTGCCAGCAGCTTGGTGAGGGTGCCCGAAAAACTGTTTTTT. This gives the protein CASSLVRVPEKLFF.